This entry lists 28 T cell receptor beta chains sequenced from one sample in a study of breast tumors, draining lymph nodes, adjacent tissues. MiXCR was run by TCRdb on the multiplex PCR reads, yielding one entry per CDR3 protein. The sample includes more than 250,000 distinct CDR3 sequences, around 31% of them seen just once. Samples came from axillary lymph nodes draining the breast cancer. The sequenced sample was axillary lymph node tissue. Receptor source: a female donor with breast cancer. Some clones in this sample may be carry-over from other donors' samples.

At least ten counts were recorded for this clonotype. The rearrangement links TRBV4-1 to TRBJ2-7; 9 nucleotides align to TRBD2. The germline CDR1 and CDR2 sequences are MGHRA and YSYEKL. This CDR3 has 15 residues. With 4 bases clipped from V and 0 bases from J, the junction kept 4 bases outside the gene matches. The DNA for the CDR3 is TGCGCCAGCAGCCCTAGCGGGACCCTCTCCTACGAGCAGTACTTC. It encodes CASSPSGTLSYEQYF.

The V and J genes are TRBV20-1 and TRBJ2-1, with 10 bases matching TRBD1. From germline, CDR1 is DFQATT and CDR2 SNEGSKA (reference sequence). Unmatched junction bases numbered 5, after V lost 2 bases and J lost 4 bases. This CDR3 is built from 15 residues. The CDR3 DNA reads TGCAGTGCTAGACTTGGACAGGGGGAGTACAATGAGCAGTTCTTC. Protein: CSARLGQGEYNEQFF.

This clonotype was counted many times. The V and J genes are TRBV19 and TRBJ2-1; 13 nucleotides agree with TRBD2. This CDR3 is 16 amino acids long. The junction had 5 bases not matched to a gene; V was cut back by 5 bases and J by 4 bases. Germline V gene data show CDR1 as LNHDA and CDR2 as SQIVND (reference sequence). The CDR3 DNA is TGTGCCAGTAGTCCACCGGGACTAGCGGGATACAATGAGCAGTTCTTC. As protein: CASSPPGLAGYNEQFF.

In its sample, this clonotype was seen many times. The chain combines TRBV7-9 with TRBJ2-3; the match to TRBD2 covers 7 bases. Looked up from germline, CDR1 is SEHNR and CDR2 is FQNEAQ (reference sequence). The CDR3 contains 14 residues. The V segment lost 4 bases and the J segment 2 bases; nucleotides outside the gene matches: 3. The CDR3 bases are TGTGCCAGCAGCTGGGGGGGGACCACAGATACGCAGTATTTT. Translating gives CASSWGGTTDTQYF.

Turning to this clonotype: A much larger clone lies a single base off, so this may be a read error. The rearrangement uses TRBV11-1 and TRBJ2-1, with a weak D call TRBD2 (6 bases). CDR1 and CDR2 from the germline V gene are SGHAT and FQDESV (reference sequence). CDR3 size: 16 residues. CDR3 protein: CTSSEQWDFSYNEQFF. DNA of the CDR3: TGTACCAGCAGCGAACAGTGGGACTTCTCCTACAATGAGCAGTTCTTC.

Comments on this clonotype: The missing conserved phenylalanine or tryptophan at the end of this CDR3 makes a read error likely. The V call is TRBV7-9, the J call TRBJ2-6; 7 bases align to TRBD1. The germline V gene has CDR1 SEHNR and CDR2 FQNEAQ (reference sequence). The CDR3 covers 16 residues. Losses at the gene ends were 5 bases for V and 2 bases for J; bases not matched to a gene: 6. CDR3 residues: CASSRRQGAGANVLTL. CDR3 bases: TGTGCCAGCAGCCGACGCCAGGGGGCTGGGGCCAACGTCCTGACTCTC.

As for this clonotype: A junction boundary mismatches the germline segment, possibly from a read error. The chain recombines TRBV7-2 with TRBJ2-1, with 8 bases identical to TRBD2. Per germline, CDR1 SGHTA and CDR2 FQGNSA. The CDR3 runs to 19 residues. The DNA of the CDR3 is TGTGCCGGCAGCTTAAACGCGGGACTAGATTTTTTGGAATTCAATGAGCAGTTCTTC. Translation: CAGSLNAGLDFLEFNEQFF.

This sequence joins TRBV19 and TRBJ2-7; no clear D gene. Trimming took off 11 bases at V and 5 bases at J, with 19 bases between the two ends. The germline CDR1 and CDR2 sequences are LNHDA and SQIVND (reference sequence). CDR3 length: 13 amino acids. The CDR3 is CAPNMAVSDEQYF. CDR3 nucleotide sequence: TGTGCCCCTAATATGGCGGTGAGCGACGAGCAGTACTTC. Combining the CDR3 with reference TRBV19 and TRBJ2-7 gives the whole variable domain DGGITQSPKYLFRKEGQNVTLSCEQNLNHDAMYWYRQDPGQGLRLIYYSQIVNDFQKGDIAEGYSVSREKKESFPLTVTSAQKNPTAFYLCAPNMAVSDEQYFGPGTRLTVT.

About this clonotype itself: A much larger clone sits a single nucleotide away, making a read error possible. This chain links TRBV5-5 with TRBJ2-7; 16 positions match TRBD2. The germline V gene has CDR1 SGHKS and CDR2 YYEKEE (reference sequence). With V trimmed by 3 bases and J by 9 bases, 9 bases remained unmatched. The CDR3 is made up of 16 amino acids. The CDR3 DNA reads as TGTGCCAGCAGCTCCGGGACTAGCGGGAGGGGCCACGGGCAGTACTTC. Its translation: CASSSGTSGRGHGQYF.

This clonotype has ten or more counts. The rearrangement links TRBV20-1 to TRBJ1-5; 8 nucleotides align to TRBD1. CDR1 DFQATT and CDR2 SNEGSKA come from the germline V gene (reference sequence). This CDR3 has 16 amino acids. Germline trimming cut 3 bases from V and 4 bases from J; bases unmatched to any gene: 11. This CDR3 reads CSARVTKDRANQPQHF. The CDR3 bases are TGCAGTGCTAGGGTTACCAAGGACAGGGCAAATCAGCCCCAGCATTTT.

Many counts were recorded for this clonotype. The genes are TRBV19 and TRBJ2-3; the D gene is possibly TRBD2 (6 bases). The germline V gene has CDR1 LNHDA and CDR2 SQIVND (reference sequence). The V gene lost 6 bases and the J gene lost 0 bases, with 10 bases spanning the gap. The CDR3 extends over 14 amino acids. CDR3 nucleotide sequence: TGTGCCAGTAGCATGACTAGTAGCACAGATACGCAGTATTTT. Its translation: CASSMTSSTDTQYF.

The rearrangement uses TRBV7-3 and TRBJ2-3; a weak D match, TRBD2 (6 bases). Germline CDR1 and CDR2: SGHTA and FQGTGA. CDR3 size: 15 residues. Trimming took 2 bases from V and 3 from J, leaving 12 bases between them. This chain's CDR3 is CASSLGGLWTDTQYF. The CDR3 coding sequence is TGTGCCAGCAGCTTAGGAGGGTTGTGGACAGATACGCAGTATTTT.

In this sample, this clonotype turned up many times. This sequence joins TRBV6-4 and TRBJ2-2, with 8 bases that match TRBD2. Per germline, CDR1 MRHNA and CDR2 SNTAGT. V was clipped by 5 bases and J by 4 bases; unmatched bases: 12. CDR3 size: 17 residues. The CDR3 reads CASSRNPSGLGTGELFF. Here the CDR3 DNA reads TGTGCCAGCAGTCGAAATCCTAGCGGGTTGGGCACCGGGGAGCTGTTTTTT.

About this clonotype itself: One junction end disagrees with the germline gene, perhaps due to a read error. This chain links TRBV7-9 with TRBJ1-2; TRBD1 matches at 7 bases. There are 15 residues in the CDR3. Germline V gives CDR1 SEHNR, CDR2 FQNEAQ (reference sequence). CDR3 coding DNA: TGTGCCAGCGGCTTGGGGGACAGTTTAAACTATGGCCACACCTTC. Its translation is CASGLGDSLNYGHTF.

There are a few counts of this clonotype. A much larger clone differs from this one at a single base, so this may be a read error. This chain uses TRBV19 with TRBJ2-2; D is perhaps TRBD1 (6 bases). This CDR3 has 14 amino acids. CDR1 and CDR2 from the germline V gene are LNHDA and SQIVND (reference sequence). This CDR3 is CASSVRWDTGELSF. CDR3 sequence (DNA): TGTGCCAGTAGTGTCCGTTGGGACACCGGGGAGCTGTCTTTT.

Comments on this clonotype: This may stem from a read error, because a much larger clone lies one nucleotide away. The chain carries TRBV6-2 or TRBV6-3 and TRBJ2-7; no firm D call. This CDR3 contains 11 residues. Trimming stripped 6 bases from V and 5 bases from J, with 8 bases between. CDR1 and CDR2 from the germline V gene are MNHEY and SVGEGT. CDR3 region: CASSAFDEQYF. For the CDR3, the DNA is TGTGCCAGCAGCGCCTTTGACGAGCAGTACTTC.

This clonotype showed up many times. The rearrangement uses TRBV20-1 and TRBJ1-3; D unresolved. The V and J ends lost 3 bases and 3 bases respectively, with 0 bases between them. Germline assignment: CDR1 DFQATT and CDR2 SNEGSKA (reference sequence). This CDR3 has 10 residues. CDR3 sequence reads: CSASGNTIYF. DNA of the CDR3: TGCAGTGCTAGTGGAAACACCATATATTTT.

This clonotype was found many times. CDR3 protein: CASSIGTAYNEQFF. The CDR3, as DNA: TGTGCCAGCAGCATAGGGACAGCTTACAATGAGCAGTTCTTC. V gene TRBV7-9 combines with J gene TRBJ2-1, with 7 bases identical to TRBD1. After removal of 5 bases from V and 4 bases from J, the junction contained 5 bases not matched to a gene. The germline gives CDR1 SEHNR, CDR2 FQNEAQ (reference sequence). The CDR3 has 14 amino acids.

This clonotype was picked up many times. J is TRBJ2-1 and V is TRBV25-1; the D gene is possibly TRBD2 (6 bases). Germline CDR1 is MGHDK and CDR2 is SYGVNS. The CDR3 consists of 13 residues. Between the trimmed V and J ends, which lost 7 bases and 4 bases, there was a span of 11 bases. The CDR3 DNA reads as TGTGCCAGCAAATCCAGCGGGTACAATGAGCAGTTCTTC. It encodes CASKSSGYNEQFF. The full variable domain, completed using reference TRBV25-1 and TRBJ2-1, is EADIYQTPRYLVIGTGKKITLECSQTMGHDKMYWYQQDPGMELHLIHYSYGVNSTEKGDLSSESTVSRIRTEHFPLTLESARPSHTSQYLCASKSSGYNEQFFGPGTRLTVL.

This clonotype was seen many times. This sequence joins TRBV20-1 and TRBJ2-7, with D perhaps TRBD1 (8 bases). The CDR3 runs 15 residues. The V gene's germline CDR1 is DFQATT and CDR2 SNEGSKA (reference sequence). Trimming removed 5 bases from V and 3 bases from J, with 20 bases in between. CDR3 region: CSAQRTGRGFYEQYF. The CDR3 nucleotides read TGCAGTGCTCAACGGACAGGGCGGGGGTTCTACGAGCAGTACTTC.

Turning to this clonotype: A much larger clone lies a single base off, so this may be a read error. V and J are TRBV20-1 and TRBJ2-7; the D gene is possibly TRBD2 (6 bases). The CDR3 covers 14 residues. CDR1 is DFQATT and CDR2 is SNEGSKA in the germline V gene (reference sequence). CDR3 residues: CSASSVRDSSEQYF. CDR3 nucleotide sequence: TGCAGTGCTAGTTCTGTGCGGGATTCCTCCGAGCAGTACTTC.

In this sample, this clonotype turned up many times. The J gene is TRBJ2-2, the V gene TRBV12-5, with D tentatively TRBD2 (6 bases). With 2 bases removed from V and 0 bases from J, the gap between germline ends came to 7 bases. Germline loops: CDR1 LGHNT, CDR2 FRNRAP. The CDR3 runs 15 residues. CDR3 amino acids: CASGLRDSNTGELFF. Written as DNA, the CDR3 is TGTGCTAGTGGTTTGCGGGACTCGAACACCGGGGAGCTGTTTTTT.

Of note for this clonotype: A much larger clone is a single base away; this may be a read error. The rearrangement links TRBV9 to TRBJ2-1; TRBD1 might be the D (5 bases). The length of the CDR3 is 12 residues. The germline gives CDR1 SGDLS, CDR2 YYNGEE. The CDR3 here is CASSVEDNEQLF. In DNA, the CDR3 is TGTGCCAGCAGCGTAGAGGACAATGAGCAGCTCTTC.

This clonotype was seen at least ten times. V and J are TRBV6-5 and TRBJ1-4; 7 bases line up with TRBD1. With 6 bases clipped from V and 4 bases from J, the junction kept 8 bases outside the gene matches. This CDR3 has 15 amino acids. The germline CDR1 and CDR2 sequences are MNHEY and SVGAGI. CDR3 residues: CASSRGDSLNEKLFF. CDR3 sequence (DNA): TGTGCCAGCAGCCGAGGGGACAGTCTTAATGAAAAACTGTTTTTT.

With respect to this clonotype: This sequence may be a read error, since a much larger clone differs from it by one base. This CDR3 is missing its conserved last phenylalanine or tryptophan, likely due to a read error. The chain uses TRBV20-1 and TRBJ2-3; D unresolved. V lost 0 bases to trimming and J lost 3 bases, with 13 bases between them. The germline CDR1 and CDR2 sequences are DFQATT and SNEGSKA (reference sequence). The CDR3 contains 15 residues. The DNA of the CDR3 is TGCAGTGCTAGAGACGTCAGCCGGTCTACAGATACGCAGTATCTT. Its translation is CSARDVSRSTDTQYL.

Regarding this clonotype: A much larger clone lies one base from this, so it may be a read error. V is TRBV12-3 or TRBV12-4 and J is TRBJ1-2; no clear D. The CDR3 extends over 14 amino acids. Here the CDR3 DNA reads TGTGCCAGCAGTTTCCCTTTTACAAACTGTGGCTACACCTTC. It yields the protein CASSFPFTNCGYTF.

This clonotype was seen many times. The rearrangement uses TRBV7-9 and TRBJ1-2; 8 bases agree with TRBD1. CDR3 length: 15 residues. Per the germline V gene, CDR1 is SEHNR and CDR2 is FQNEAQ (reference sequence). Trimming removed 5 bases from V and 2 bases from J; junction bases left unmatched: 7. The CDR3 reads CASSPKGQANYGYTF. The CDR3 DNA follows: TGTGCCAGCAGCCCGAAGGGACAGGCGAACTATGGCTACACCTTC. The full variable domain, completed using reference TRBV7-9 and TRBJ1-2, is DTGVSQNPRHKITKRGQNVTFRCDPISEHNRLYWYRQTLGQGPEFLTYFQNEAQLEKSRLLSDRFSAERPKGSFSTLEIQRTEQGDSAMYLCASSPKGQANYGYTFGSGTRLTVV.

A few counts support this clonotype. With a much larger clone just one base away, this may be a read error. The CDR3 carries no conserved terminal phenylalanine or tryptophan, so it likely arises from a read error. This chain joins TRBV7-6 and TRBJ2-7, with 10 positions matching TRBD2. The CDR3 length is 15 residues. Looked up from germline, CDR1 is SGHVS and CDR2 is FNYEAQ. With V trimmed by 1 base and J by 3 bases, 3 bases remained unmatched. The CDR3 DNA sequence: TGTGCCAGCAGCTTAGGGGCTAGCGGGAGCTACGAGCAGTACCTC. This gives the protein CASSLGASGSYEQYL.